Shown below are 22 T cell receptor beta chains from a single sample sequenced in a study of T cell responses to AZD1222 COVID-19 vaccine. Assay: immunoSEQ multiplex PCR; the TCRdb copy retains only in-frame clones and omits some. The data show roughly 170,000 clones, with around 94% seen just once and roughly 1.5% held by the top ten. The sample consisted of peripheral blood, taken 28 days after the second AZD1222 dose. The receptors were sampled from an adult who received the AZD1222 COVID-19 vaccine.

This chain uses TRBV5-1 with TRBJ1-6; 9 bases match TRBD1. The J segment lost 9 bases and the V segment lost 3 bases, leaving 4 bases of the junction unmatched. The V gene's germline CDR1 is SGHRS and CDR2 YFSETQ. CDR3 length: 14 residues. CDR3 DNA sequence: TGCGCCAGCAGCTCTGACAGGGGGTCTTCACCCCTCCACTTT. Its protein is CASSSDRGSSPLHF.

V and J are TRBV6-5 and TRBJ1-3; possibly TRBD1 for D (5 bases). Germline assignment: CDR1 MNHEY and CDR2 SVGAGI. The CDR3 sequence is 14 residues long. V lost 6 bases to trimming and J lost 0 bases, with 9 bases between them. The CDR3: CASSRTNSGNTIYF. Here the CDR3 DNA reads TGTGCCAGCAGCCGGACAAACTCTGGAAACACCATATATTTT.

The chain recombines TRBV2 with TRBJ2-1; 7 nucleotides agree with TRBD2. The CDR3 sequence is 16 residues long. Unmatched junction bases numbered 4, after V lost 2 bases and J lost 0 bases. Germline lookup yields CDR1 SNHLY and CDR2 FYNNEI. CDR3 nucleotide sequence: TGTGCCAGCAGTGAAATAGCGGGCTCCTCCTACAATGAGCAGTTCTTC. Amino acids: CASSEIAGSSYNEQFF.

V usage is TRBV5-1 and J usage is TRBJ2-1; D is uncertain. CDR1 and CDR2 from the germline V gene are SGHRS and YFSETQ. The CDR3 length is 17 residues. With 2 bases removed from V and 0 bases from J, the gap between germline ends came to 15 bases. CDR3 nucleotides: TGCGCCAGCAGCTTCTTTTTTGACTCGAGCTCCTACAATGAGCAGTTCTTC. It encodes CASSFFFDSSSYNEQFF.

CDR3 bases: TGTGCCAGTAGTATATGGATGACGAACACTGAAGCTTTCTTT. Translation: CASSIWMTNTEAFF. V and J are TRBV19 and TRBJ1-1; D gene unclear. This CDR3 contains 14 residues. Germline CDR1 and CDR2: LNHDA and SQIVND (reference sequence). V lost 2 bases and J lost 1, with 8 bases in between. The whole variable domain, filled in from reference TRBV19 and TRBJ1-1, reads DGGITQSPKYLFRKEGQNVTLSCEQNLNHDAMYWYRQDPGQGLRLIYYSQIVNDFQKGDIAEGYSVSREKKESFPLTVTSAQKNPTAFYLCASSIWMTNTEAFFGQGTRLTVV.

A single count supports this clone. This chain joins TRBV5-6 and TRBJ1-2; TRBD1 aligns across 7 bases. The length of the CDR3 is 15 residues. Losses at the gene ends were 5 bases for V and 4 bases for J; bases not matched to a gene: 11. Germline assignment: CDR1 SGHDT and CDR2 YYEEEE. In DNA form, the CDR3 reads TGTGCCAGCAGAACCCGAGGGGGCCACGGCTATGGCTACACCTTC. Protein sequence: CASRTRGGHGYGYTF.

The chain has TRBV6-5 and TRBJ2-7, with a tentative D call TRBD2 (6 bases). Germline V CDR1 and CDR2: MNHEY, SVGAGI. The CDR3 is made up of 14 amino acids. V was cut by 2 bases and J by 4 bases, with 12 bases left in between. The CDR3 DNA sequence: TGTGCCAGCAGTTACGGGACTGGACTTTACGAGCAGTACTTC. It encodes CASSYGTGLYEQYF.

The chain carries TRBV28 and TRBJ1-6; D is possibly TRBD1 (6 bases). This CDR3 region has 19 residues. Germline loops: CDR1 MDHEN, CDR2 SYDVKM. The V end was cut by 6 bases, the J end by 6 bases, with 27 bases between. The CDR3 DNA reads TGTGCCAGCAGCCGTACCCAGTCCACGATCAGGGGAGTTAATTCACCCCTCCACTTT. Protein sequence: CASSRTQSTIRGVNSPLHF.

J is TRBJ1-1 and V is TRBV4-3; the D is unclear. This CDR3 comprises 14 residues. Germline CDR1 reads LGHNA; CDR2 reads YSLEER. Trimming pared 8 bases from V and 1 base from J, leaving 14 bases between. CDR3 DNA sequence: TGCGCCAGCGGCGAGGGAGTAGCGAACACTGAAGCTTTCTTT. As protein: CASGEGVANTEAFF.

CDR3 residues: CASSHGITGELFF. The CDR3, as DNA: TGTGCCAGCAGCCATGGGATCACCGGGGAGCTGTTTTTT. The chain carries TRBV3-1 (or the pseudogene TRBV3-2) and TRBJ2-2; no definite D call. The V and J ends lost 3 bases and 4 bases respectively, with 6 bases between them. The CDR3 runs 13 residues. Germline CDR1 and CDR2: LGHDT and YNNKEL (reference sequence).

The V and J genes are TRBV5-6 and TRBJ1-2; D remains unclear. Germline loops: CDR1 SGHDT, CDR2 YYEEEE. V was trimmed by 4 bases and J by 8 bases, leaving 24 bases between them. The CDR3 consists of 16 residues. Here the CDR3 DNA reads TGTGCCAGCAGCCGAGGAAGTGGCGGAGTATACGGCGGCTACACCTTC. Translation: CASSRGSGGVYGGYTF.

The chain combines TRBV9 with TRBJ1-6, with D possibly being TRBD1 (5 bases). Per germline, CDR1 SGDLS and CDR2 YYNGEE. Trimming stripped 3 bases from V and 5 bases from J, with 15 bases between. The CDR3 totals 16 residues. This chain's CDR3 is CASSARGGTNNSPLHF. DNA of the CDR3: TGTGCCAGCAGCGCGAGAGGTGGGACTAATAATTCACCCCTCCACTTT.

The V gene is TRBV6-1, the J gene TRBJ1-2; D not resolved. CDR1 and CDR2 from the germline V gene are MNHNS and SASEGT. The CDR3 has 12 amino acids. Trimming took off 3 bases at V and 4 bases at J, with 6 bases between the two ends. The DNA of the CDR3 is TGTGCCAGCAGTGACAGTTCCTATGGCTACACCTTC. It translates to CASSDSSYGYTF.

The V call is TRBV30, the J call TRBJ1-1, with 7 positions matching TRBD1. Germline CDR1 and CDR2: GTSNPN and SVGIG (reference sequence). The trim removed 4 bases at V and 4 bases at J, leaving 6 bases unmatched. The CDR3 totals 13 residues. CDR3 nucleotide sequence: TGTGCCTGGAATACCCAGGGGGGCACTGAAGCTTTCTTT. Its protein product is CAWNTQGGTEAFF.

The chain joins TRBV4-3 to TRBJ1-2, with TRBD1 matching over 7 bases. V trimming: 1 base; J trimming: 0 bases; junction bases outside the gene matches: 5. Germline CDR1 reads LGHNA; CDR2 reads YSLEER. The CDR3 covers 16 residues. The CDR3 spells CASSQASGGTNYGYTF. The DNA of the CDR3 is TGCGCCAGCAGCCAAGCGTCAGGGGGTACTAACTATGGCTACACCTTC.

This chain connects TRBV3-1 (or the pseudogene TRBV3-2) to TRBJ2-1; 10 bases match TRBD1. The V gene's germline CDR1 is LGHDT and CDR2 YNNKEL (reference sequence). This CDR3 is built from 12 residues. V shed 1 base and J 15 bases; nucleotides not matched to a gene: 3. CDR3 sequence reads: CASSQGGQGLFF. As DNA, the CDR3 is TGTGCCAGCAGCCAAGGGGGACAGGGGCTGTTCTTC.

The chain has TRBV19 and TRBJ2-1, with D unresolved. V lost 7 bases and J 0 bases, leaving 10 bases between the germline ends. The CDR3 consists of 14 residues. Germline V gives CDR1 LNHDA, CDR2 SQIVND (reference sequence). CDR3: CASTLRSSYNEQFF. Written as DNA, the CDR3 is TGTGCCAGTACTCTCAGGAGCTCCTACAATGAGCAGTTCTTC.

As for this clone: Within the sample, other DNA sequences also encode this same CDR3. The V call is TRBV6-4, the J call TRBJ2-1; 12 nucleotides line up with TRBD2. CDR1 is MRHNA, CDR2 SNTAGT, per germline. CDR3 size: 16 residues. The trim removed 0 bases at V and 7 bases at J, leaving 4 bases unmatched. CDR3 DNA: TGTGCCAGCAGTGACTCAGGAACTAGCGGGAGGAATGAGCAGTTCTTC. Translating gives CASSDSGTSGRNEQFF.

This chain uses TRBV7-2 with TRBJ1-1, with D maybe TRBD1 (6 bases). This CDR3 comprises 14 residues. V shed 1 base and J shed 3 bases, with 9 bases lying between them. The germline V gene encodes CDR1 SGHTA and CDR2 FQGNSA. In DNA, the CDR3 is TGTGCCAGCAGCTTAGGGGGGGCGGACACTGAAGCTTTCTTT. Translating gives CASSLGGADTEAFF.

The V gene is TRBV12-3 or TRBV12-4, the J gene TRBJ2-1; D is undetermined. The CDR3 length is 13 residues. Trimming took off 5 bases at V and 9 bases at J, with 14 bases between the two ends. The CDR3 protein is CASSTMKGSEQFF. The CDR3 bases are TGTGCCAGCAGTACAATGAAGGGCTCTGAGCAGTTCTTC.

This chain links TRBV7-9 with TRBJ1-2; D is perhaps TRBD1 (6 bases). This CDR3 spans 13 amino acids. CDR1 and CDR2 (germline): SEHNR, FQNEAQ (reference sequence). V was shortened by 4 bases and J by 8 bases, with 14 bases between the two germline ends. CDR3 in DNA: TGTGCCAGCAGCTCCCGACAGGATGTAGGCTACACCTTC. This translates into CASSSRQDVGYTF.

The chain recombines TRBV5-1 with TRBJ2-1, with 8 bases that match TRBD1. Germline V CDR1 and CDR2: SGHRS, YFSETQ. The CDR3 has 15 residues. After removal of 4 bases from V and 4 bases from J, the junction contained 7 bases not matched to a gene. The CDR3 coding sequence is TGCGCCAGCAGCCAACAGGGGGGCGGGTACAATGAGCAGTTCTTC. It translates to CASSQQGGGYNEQFF.